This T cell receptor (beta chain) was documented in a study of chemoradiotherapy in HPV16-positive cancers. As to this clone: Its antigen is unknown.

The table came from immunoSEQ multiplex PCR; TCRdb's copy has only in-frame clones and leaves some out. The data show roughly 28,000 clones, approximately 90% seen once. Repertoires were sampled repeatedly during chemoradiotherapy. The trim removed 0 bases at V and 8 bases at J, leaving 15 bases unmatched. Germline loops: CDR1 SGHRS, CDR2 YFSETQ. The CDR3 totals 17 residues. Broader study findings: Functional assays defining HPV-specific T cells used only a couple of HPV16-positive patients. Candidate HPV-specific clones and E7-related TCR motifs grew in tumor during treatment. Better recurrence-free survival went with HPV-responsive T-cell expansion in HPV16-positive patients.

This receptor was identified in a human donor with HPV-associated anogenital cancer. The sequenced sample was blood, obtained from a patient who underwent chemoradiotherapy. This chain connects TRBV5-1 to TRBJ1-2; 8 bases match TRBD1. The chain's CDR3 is CASSLEFGQGTLRGYTF. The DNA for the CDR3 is TGCGCCAGCAGCTTGGAATTTGGACAGGGCACTTTAAGGGGCTACACCTTC.